One sample yielded the 29 T cell receptor beta chains listed below, sequenced in a study of T cell repertoires in cytomegalovirus infection. The antigens for these receptors are not known. TCRdb analysed the reads with MiXCR anew, one entry per CDR3 protein. Of approximately 100,000 distinct CDR3 sequences in the sample, under 30% were seen once. This material consisted of CD8+ T cells from cultured PBMCs, taken from culture after CMV antigen stimulation. All receptors derive from a human donor in good health (CMV status not recorded). Some clones in this sample may be carry-over from other donors' samples.

The CDR3 here is CAISESLQATNEKLFF. CDR3 sequence (DNA): TGTGCCATCAGTGAGTCTTTACAAGCAACTAATGAAAAACTGTTTTTT. The V gene is TRBV10-3, the J gene TRBJ1-4; D is unresolved. Per the germline V gene, CDR1 is ENHRY and CDR2 is SYGVKD. The CDR3 is 16 residues long. Trimming left V 0 bases short and J 0 bases short, with 8 bases between.

This clonotype was counted only a few times. The gene calls are TRBV6-1 and TRBJ1-1; TRBD1 aligns across 7 bases. V trimming: 7 bases; J trimming: 1 base; junction bases outside the gene matches: 9. CDR3 length equals 15 residues. Germline CDR1 and CDR2: MNHNS and SASEGT. CDR3 protein: CASIQDRVPNTEAFF. In nucleotides, the CDR3 is TGTGCCAGCATTCAAGACAGGGTCCCGAACACTGAAGCTTTCTTT.

This clonotype was observed a few times. The genes are TRBV2 and TRBJ1-5; the D is unclear. CDR1 and CDR2 from the germline V gene are SNHLY and FYNNEI. V was shortened by 0 bases and J by 5 bases, with 11 bases between the two germline ends. This CDR3 is 15 amino acids long. The CDR3 region is CASSEARRNDQPQHF. The DNA of the CDR3 is TGTGCCAGCAGTGAAGCTCGAAGAAATGATCAGCCCCAGCATTTT.

The rearrangement joins TRBV27 to TRBJ2-1; D is perhaps TRBD1 (5 bases). Germline V lookup: CDR1 MNHEY, CDR2 SMNVEV (reference sequence). The CDR3 length is 15 residues. The V end was cut by 5 bases, the J end by 4 bases, with 15 bases between. CDR3 coding DNA: TGTGCCAGCAGTCCGACCCTGGGGCTTTACAATGAGCAGTTCTTC. Translated: CASSPTLGLYNEQFF.

The chain has TRBV12-3 or TRBV12-4 and TRBJ1-6; no clear D gene. The CDR3 is made up of 16 amino acids. The germline V and J ends were trimmed by 2 bases and 0 bases, with 8 bases remaining between them. DNA for the CDR3: TGTGCCAGCAGTTTAATGGAGAGCTCCTATAATTCACCCCTCCACTTT. Translating gives CASSLMESSYNSPLHF.

The sample holds a few counts of this clonotype. The chain carries TRBV12-3 or TRBV12-4 and TRBJ1-2; D gene ambiguous. With 6 bases removed from V and 4 bases from J, the gap between germline ends came to 15 bases. The CDR3 covers 14 residues. The DNA of the CDR3 is TGTGCCAGCAGGAAAGGACCGGATCGCTATGGCTACACCTTC. Its protein is CASRKGPDRYGYTF.

This clonotype has only a few counts. The chain uses TRBV7-8 and TRBJ1-1, with 8 bases identical to TRBD1. CDR1 SGHVS and CDR2 FQNEAQ come from the germline V gene. The CDR3 loop spans 13 amino acids. V shed 10 bases, J shed 3 bases, and the junction held 7 bases outside the gene matches. CDR3: CAISDRVDTEAFF. CDR3 nucleotides: TGTGCCATTTCGGACAGGGTCGACACTGAAGCTTTCTTT.

This clonotype was counted ten times or more. V is TRBV7-6 and J is TRBJ2-3, with D maybe TRBD1 (5 bases). V was pared by 4 bases and J by 2 bases, with 13 bases between. The germline V gene has CDR1 SGHVS and CDR2 FNYEAQ. The CDR3 totals 15 residues. For the CDR3, the DNA is TGTGCCAGCAGCTCCCAGACAGTCTACACAGATACGCAGTATTTT. This encodes CASSSQTVYTDTQYF.

The chain couples TRBV27 to TRBJ1-1; TRBD1 aligns across 8 bases. CDR3 length equals 14 residues. V dropped 4 bases and J dropped 4; count of bases not matched to a gene: 5. Germline V lookup: CDR1 MNHEY, CDR2 SMNVEV (reference sequence). CDR3 DNA sequence: TGTGCCAGCAGTTCCAGGACAGGGCTCACTGAAGCTTTCTTT. This encodes CASSSRTGLTEAFF.

The J gene is TRBJ2-7, the V gene TRBV30; D call uncertain. The CDR3 extends over 12 amino acids. Per the germline V gene, CDR1 is GTSNPN and CDR2 is SVGIG (reference sequence). V was pared by 1 base and J by 4 bases, with 8 bases between. CDR3: CAWSDLPYEQYF. CDR3 bases: TGTGCCTGGAGTGACCTACCTTACGAGCAGTACTTC.

The V and J genes are TRBV6-6 and TRBJ1-1, with D hard to call. CDR1 and CDR2 (germline): MNHNY, SVGAGI (reference sequence). This CDR3 contains 15 residues. The V gene lost 5 bases and the J gene lost 3 bases, with 16 bases spanning the gap. The CDR3 reads CASSTPRNPDTEAFF. In DNA, the CDR3 is TGTGCCAGCAGTACCCCACGTAATCCGGACACTGAAGCTTTCTTT.

This clonotype came up a few times. This sequence joins TRBV3-1 and TRBJ1-1; 7 nucleotides align to TRBD1. The V gene's germline CDR1 is LGHDT and CDR2 YNNKEL (reference sequence). Losses at the gene ends were 1 base for V and 7 bases for J; bases not matched to a gene: 9. The CDR3 is made up of 15 amino acids. The CDR3 DNA follows: TGTGCCAGCAGCCAAGGGCCCCACAGGGGTCATGAAGCTTTCTTT. It yields the protein CASSQGPHRGHEAFF. The full variable domain, in which reference TRBV3-1 and TRBJ1-1 provide the parts outside the CDR3, is DTAVSQTPKYLVTQMGNDKSIKCEQNLGHDTMYWYKQDSKKFLKIMFSYNNKELIINETVPNRFSPKSPDKAHLNLHINSLELGDSAVYFCASSQGPHRGHEAFFGQGTRLTVV.

Ten or more counts support this clonotype. CDR3 coding DNA: TGTGCCAGCAGTTTGGACTTCGGGGTCGGCTACACCTTC. Protein product: CASSLDFGVGYTF. This chain connects TRBV12-3 or TRBV12-4 to TRBJ1-2; no definite D call. The CDR3 runs 13 residues. Trimming removed 3 bases from V and 8 bases from J, with 13 bases in between.

This clonotype was detected only a few times. The CDR3 sequence: CASSSPRDRGTDTQYF. CDR3 sequence (DNA): TGTGCCAGCAGCTCCCCCAGGGACAGGGGGACAGATACGCAGTATTTT. The V and J genes are TRBV7-9 and TRBJ2-3; the match to TRBD1 covers 11 bases. Germline lookup yields CDR1 SEHNR and CDR2 FQNEAQ (reference sequence). V shed 4 bases, J shed 3 bases, and the junction held 6 bases outside the gene matches. This CDR3 has 16 residues.

The CDR3 region has the DNA TGTGCCAGCACCGCGACCGGGGGCACAGATGAGCAGTTCTTC. It yields the protein CASTATGGTDEQFF. The chain uses TRBV28 and TRBJ2-1; tentatively, D is TRBD1 or TRBD2 (6 bases each). Trimming removed 7 bases at V and 8 bases at J, with 18 bases between. CDR1 is MDHEN, CDR2 SYDVKM, per germline. The CDR3 is made up of 14 amino acids. Complete variable domain (other parts from reference TRBV28 and TRBJ2-1): DVKVTQSSRYLVKRTGEKVFLECVQDMDHENMFWYRQDPGLGLRLIYFSYDVKMKEKGDIPEGYSVSREKKERFSLILESASTNQTSMYLCASTATGGTDEQFFGPGTRLTVL.

Concerning this clonotype itself: Likely a read error: the CDR3 ends without its conserved phenylalanine or tryptophan. The chain couples TRBV7-6 to TRBJ2-1; D might be TRBD1 (5 bases). Between the trimmed V and J ends, which lost 1 base and 8 bases, there was a span of 9 bases. This CDR3 is built from 13 residues. Germline CDR1 is SGHVS and CDR2 is FNYEAQ. CDR3 residues: CASSLDWGDEQFY. CDR3 coding DNA: TGTGCCAGCAGCTTAGACTGGGGCGATGAGCAGTTCTAC.

This clonotype was seen a handful of times. J is TRBJ2-2 and V is TRBV7-2; no clear D gene. The germline V and J ends were trimmed by 7 bases and 7 bases, with 7 bases remaining between them. The CDR3 is 11 residues long. Per germline, CDR1 SGHTA and CDR2 FQGNSA. CDR3 sequence (DNA): TGTGCCAGCACCTTCGGCGGGGAGCTGTTTTTT. Translating gives CASTFGGELFF.

This clonotype was seen many times. The chain uses TRBV7-8 and TRBJ1-6; TRBD1 matches at 7 bases. This CDR3 contains 15 residues. The V gene end was trimmed by 1 base and the J gene end by 7 bases; junction bases not matched to a gene: 4. Germline CDR1 is SGHVS and CDR2 is FQNEAQ. CDR3 nucleotide sequence: TGTGCCAGCAGCTTAGAGAGGACAGGAAATTCACCCCTCCACTTT. Residues: CASSLERTGNSPLHF.

In its sample, this clonotype was seen a few times. J is TRBJ2-1 and V is TRBV25-1; D perhaps matches TRBD1 (5 bases). V shed 6 bases and J shed 1 base, with 10 bases lying between them. The CDR3 has 14 residues. Germline V gene sequence: CDR1 MGHDK, CDR2 SYGVNS. CDR3: CASRPGYSYNEQFF. The CDR3 bases are TGTGCCAGCAGGCCAGGGTATTCCTACAATGAGCAGTTCTTC.

This clonotype was seen many times. The chain couples TRBV28 to TRBJ2-5; perhaps TRBD1 as D (6 bases). The CDR3 spans 17 residues. V dropped 1 base and J dropped 5 bases, with 20 bases sitting between them. Germline values: CDR1 MDHEN, CDR2 SYDVKM. In nucleotides, the CDR3 is TGTGCCAGCAGTTTATACCCCACACAGGGTCAAGGGGAGACCCAGTACTTC. Protein product: CASSLYPTQGQGETQYF.

This rearrangement joins TRBV19 to TRBJ2-2; the D gene could be TRBD1 or TRBD2 (5 bases each). V dropped 7 bases and J dropped 1 base, with 10 bases sitting between them. The germline V gene has CDR1 LNHDA and CDR2 SQIVND (reference sequence). This CDR3 has 14 amino acids. The CDR3 sequence: CASTRDQNTGELFF. The DNA for the CDR3 is TGTGCCAGTACCCGGGACCAGAACACCGGGGAGCTGTTTTTT.

The rearrangement links TRBV4-1 to TRBJ2-1; D may match TRBD1 or TRBD2 (6 bases each). Trimming pared 2 bases from V and 8 bases from J, leaving 13 bases between. Germline values: CDR1 MGHRA, CDR2 YSYEKL. This CDR3 is built from 14 residues. Written as DNA, the CDR3 is TGCGCCAGCAGCCAATTGCCGGGGGCCGATGAGCAGTTCTTC. It encodes CASSQLPGADEQFF.

This rearrangement joins TRBV6-2 or TRBV6-3 to TRBJ2-3; D is undetermined. This CDR3 is 14 amino acids long. Per germline, CDR1 MNHEY and CDR2 SVGEGT. Trimming left V 2 bases short and J 2 bases short, with 8 bases between. CDR3 loop: CASSYAGYTDTQYF. In DNA, the CDR3 is TGTGCCAGCAGTTACGCCGGATACACAGATACGCAGTATTTT.

V and J are TRBV27 and TRBJ2-1; TRBD2 is a possible D gene (6 bases). The CDR3 has 17 amino acids. CDR1 MNHEY and CDR2 SMNVEV come from the germline V gene (reference sequence). The V and J ends lost 5 bases and 0 bases respectively, with 17 bases between them. CDR3 nucleotide sequence: TGTGCCAGCAGTCAAGGGACTTTTAAGAGCTCCTACAATGAGCAGTTCTTC. This encodes CASSQGTFKSSYNEQFF.

With respect to this clonotype: This may stem from a read error, because a much larger clone lies one nucleotide away. This chain links TRBV12-3 or TRBV12-4 with TRBJ1-4; unclear D gene. V lost 8 bases to trimming and J lost 2 bases, with 12 bases between them. The length of the CDR3 is 14 residues. The CDR3 protein is CASGSGDTNEKLFF. The CDR3 DNA reads as TGTGCCAGCGGGTCGGGAGATACTAATGAAAAACTGTTTTTT.

The table lists this clonotype with many counts. The chain couples TRBV20-1 to TRBJ2-3, with D perhaps TRBD1 (6 bases). Trimming took off 4 bases at V and 2 bases at J, with 16 bases between the two ends. The CDR3 extends over 15 amino acids. Germline values: CDR1 DFQATT, CDR2 SNEGSKA (reference sequence). The CDR3 coding sequence is TGCAGTGCTAACCCTCGGGACAAGATCACAGATACGCAGTATTTT. It is translated as CSANPRDKITDTQYF.

J is TRBJ1-1 and V is TRBV20-1, with 7 bases matching TRBD1. V lost 5 bases and J lost 6; bases outside the gene matches: 6. CDR1 DFQATT and CDR2 SNEGSKA come from the germline V gene (reference sequence). The CDR3 spans 12 residues. The CDR3 region has the DNA TGCAGTGCTGAGGGACAGAGGGCTGAAGCTTTCTTT. Translation gives CSAEGQRAEAFF.

V usage is TRBV28 and J usage is TRBJ1-5, with 10 bases aligning to TRBD1. Unmatched junction bases numbered 5, after V lost 3 bases and J lost 6 bases. This CDR3 is built from 15 residues. Germline V gene sequence: CDR1 MDHEN, CDR2 SYDVKM. The CDR3 DNA follows: TGTGCCAGCAGTTTCGACAGGGGGCTTAGTCAGCCCCAGCATTTT. This translates into CASSFDRGLSQPQHF.

V gene TRBV14 combines with J gene TRBJ1-1; 7 bases are shared with TRBD1. The CDR3 runs 17 residues. Trimming cost V 3 bases and J 1 base; bases outside gene matches: 11. The V gene's germline CDR1 is SGHDN and CDR2 FVKESK. The CDR3 reads CASSQIETGHPNTEAFF. The CDR3, as DNA: TGTGCCAGCAGCCAGATTGAGACAGGGCACCCGAACACTGAAGCTTTCTTT. Complete variable domain (other parts from reference TRBV14 and TRBJ1-1): EAGVTQFPSHSVIEKGQTVTLRCDPISGHDNLYWYRRVMGKEIKFLLHFVKESKQDESGMPNNRFLAERTGGTYSTLKVQPAELEDSGVYFCASSQIETGHPNTEAFFGQGTRLTVV.